This T cell receptor beta chain was sequenced during a study of shared clonotypes between healthy human individuals. The study, taken as a whole, reports: About 5% of naive CD4 clonotypes were common to a handful of donors.

On this clone itself: Antigen: not known.

V gave up 5 bases and J gave up 2 bases, with 21 bases separating them. Germline loops: CDR1 SQVTM, CDR2 ANQGSEA. The CDR3 runs 17 residues. Naive CD4+ cells were CD45RA-selected; the remaining cells were memory. Repertoires were generated with immunoSEQ multiplex PCR, while TCRdb's copy carries only in-frame clones and drops some. Among roughly 2.4 million clones listed, more than 90% were seen once. This sequence was found in a man between 18 and 29 years old in good health. V gene TRBV29-1 combines with J gene TRBJ2-2, with D possibly matching TRBD1 (5 bases). The specimen sequenced was naive CD4+ T cells sorted from blood. Regarding subset: CD45RA+ positively selected. The CDR3 DNA is TGCAGCGTTCGTTACCCGACAGTGACCAAAAACACCGGGGAGCTGTTTTTT. Translated, it gives CSVRYPTVTKNTGELFF.